This paragraph covers one T cell receptor beta chain sequence. The antigen is unknown. Template material for amplifying TCR beta CDR3 regions consisted of RNA transcripts. First-round RT-PCR targeting the TCR CDR3 was performed with the HTBI primer set. TCRdb itself ran the multiplex PCR reads through MiXCR, one entry per CDR3 protein. This table holds fewer than 450,000 distinct CDR3 sequences, 11% to 15% found once. The sample comes from a study of T cells in Graves' hyperthyroidism and ophthalmopathy. Findings of the study overall: Blood held most thyroid clonotypes expanded above 0.001 frequency.

Sequenced sample: blood. This TCR derives from a man in his fifties or sixties with Graves' ophthalmopathy.

CDR3 DNA: TGTGCCAGTAGTCCCGGGGCCGGGCCTTCCGCCTCCTACGAGCAGTACTTC. Protein product: CASSPGAGPSASYEQYF. J is TRBJ2-7 and V is TRBV11-2; D may be TRBD1 or TRBD2 (5 bases each). Germline CDR1 and CDR2: SGHAT and FQNNGV. Trimming shortened V by 9 bases and J by 0 bases, and 24 bases separated the two germline ends. This CDR3 is 17 amino acids long.